This T cell receptor beta chain emerged from a study of T cell responses to AZD1222 COVID-19 vaccine (dated by TCRdb to about 2021). General notes on the study: AZD1222 recipients given second doses at about 4 weeks or at about 12 weeks were pooled, since spike-specific TCR depth and breadth were not found to differ between the two schedules. A total of 233 trial participants underwent TCR sequencing, of whom some 210 received two doses of AZD1222 and about 25 received two doses of the MenACWY control vaccine. Trial participants were enrolled by age into 18-55, 56-69 and 70-plus year subgroups, with 148, 28 and 57 TCR-sequenced participants respectively.

The CDR3 regions of human TCRbeta chains were analyzed by immunosequencing. The study's own analysis went as follows. TCRs in the repertoires were matched against a reference library of SARS-CoV-2-specific TCRs that had been generated with the MIRA antigen-specificity platform. Breadth meant the fraction of unique TCRs that were SARS-CoV-2-associated, whereas depth meant the fraction of total T cells that were SARS-CoV-2-associated. Using the MIRA data, every spike-specific TCR was mapped to the spike region that the TCR reacted to and assigned to either a CD4 or a CD8 class. Log10-transformed breadth and depth values were compared by one-way ANOVA with Sidak's multiple comparisons tests. This is the immuneACCESS table as TCRdb keeps it, with only in-frame sequences that have V and J called. A part of the clones is gone; compared with another copy, unresolved V genes explain less than half, and the rest is unexplained. V and J calls and clone size are as listed in that table; D and trimming were resolved from the DNA. The sample table shows about 120,000 clones, and 80% to 90% are seen once. The leading ten clones occupy roughly 5.4% of the sample.

The intended sense of this specimen's time point label: baseline before first vaccination. Vaccinee samples came from UK trials COV001 and COV002, including a single-blind randomized controlled phase 2/3 trial of AZD1222 (ChAdOx1 nCoV-19) in healthy adults. Trial participant PBMC samples were collected at day 0 and day 28 after the second dose for TCRbeta chain sequencing. What the research found in general, with its limitations: After two AZD1222 doses, both the breadth and the depth of spike-specific TCRs were significantly higher than at day 0 and than in MenACWY recipients. Nearly half of unique spike-specific TCRs reportedly recognized epitopes outside regions mutated in the B.1.351 and B.1.1.7 variants. No day 14 peak-response samples were available, so repertoires were characterized only after the peak T cell response. The whole spike protein was spanned by vaccine-associated CD4 TCRs, and dominant responses were seen in regions 160-218 and 743-854. Conclusions about previously exposed vaccinees are limited, since just six or seven AZD1222 recipients were seropositive for SARS-CoV-2 at baseline. Participants were mostly white British, with more females than males. The authors suggested clonal diversity may have been underestimated. The 56-69-year group was small, and its depth increase did not reach significance, likely because of low power.

Measured from the cysteine to the phenylalanine, the CDR3 is 13 residues long. Only CDR3 DNA is held: 39 bases, read in frame from base 1. V drops 7 bases and J drops 3 bases, leaving 10 bases in between. In the germline V gene, CDR1 corresponds to MNHEY and CDR2 to SVGAGI. To note about this clone: This receptor's antigen is unknown. No base quality values were provided; no much bigger clone lies one nucleotide off.

This clonotype was obtained from an adult in good health. The chain joins TRBV6-5 to TRBJ1-3, with no confident D gene call. The sample here was peripheral blood, taken on day 0 of AZD1222 vaccination. For the CDR3, the sequence is CASNRASGNTIYF. The nucleotide sequence is TGTGCCAGCAACCGGGCAAGTGGAAACACCATATATTTT.